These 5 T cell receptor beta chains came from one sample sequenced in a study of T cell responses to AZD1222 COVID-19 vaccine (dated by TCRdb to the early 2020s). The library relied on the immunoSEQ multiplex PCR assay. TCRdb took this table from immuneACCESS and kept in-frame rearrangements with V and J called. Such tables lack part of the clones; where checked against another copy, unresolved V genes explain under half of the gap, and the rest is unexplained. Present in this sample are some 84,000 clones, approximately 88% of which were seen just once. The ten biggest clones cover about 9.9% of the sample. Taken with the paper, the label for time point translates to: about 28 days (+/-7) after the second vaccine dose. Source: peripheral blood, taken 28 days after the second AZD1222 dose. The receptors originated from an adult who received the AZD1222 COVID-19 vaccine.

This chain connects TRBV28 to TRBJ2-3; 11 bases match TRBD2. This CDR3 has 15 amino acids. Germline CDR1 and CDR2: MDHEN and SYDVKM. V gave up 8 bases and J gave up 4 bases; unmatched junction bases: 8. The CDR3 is CASASFSGGADTQYF. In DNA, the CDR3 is TGTGCCAGCGCCTCATTTAGCGGGGGGGCAGATACGCAGTATTTT.

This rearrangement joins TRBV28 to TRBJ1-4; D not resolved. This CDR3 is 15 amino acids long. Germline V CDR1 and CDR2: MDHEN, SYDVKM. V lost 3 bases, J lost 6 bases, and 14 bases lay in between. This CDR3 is CASSFGLSGDEKLFF. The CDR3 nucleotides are TGTGCCAGCAGTTTTGGGTTAAGCGGTGATGAAAAACTGTTTTTT.

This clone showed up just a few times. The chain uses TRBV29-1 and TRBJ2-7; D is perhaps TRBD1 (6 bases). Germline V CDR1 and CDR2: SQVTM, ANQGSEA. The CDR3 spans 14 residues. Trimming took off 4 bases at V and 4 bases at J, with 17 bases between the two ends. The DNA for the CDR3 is TGCAGCGTTGTCGGGGTGCCAGGGGCTTACGAGCAGTACTTC. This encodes CSVVGVPGAYEQYF.

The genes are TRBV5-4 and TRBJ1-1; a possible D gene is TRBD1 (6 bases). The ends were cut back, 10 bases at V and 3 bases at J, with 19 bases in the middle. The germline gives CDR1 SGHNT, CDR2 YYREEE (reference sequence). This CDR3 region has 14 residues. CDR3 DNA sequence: TGTGCCGGACCCCGTACAGGGAAGGACACTGAAGCTTTCTTT. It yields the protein CAGPRTGKDTEAFF.

The CDR3 coding sequence is TGCGCCAGCAGCCTTATTCGGGGAGGCACCGGGGAGCTGTTTTTT. Its protein product is CASSLIRGGTGELFF. This chain joins TRBV4-3 and TRBJ2-2; tentatively, D is TRBD2 (6 bases). The CDR3 totals 15 residues. Germline-derived CDR1 and CDR2 are LGHNA and YSLEER. Trimming shortened V by 4 bases and J by 4 bases, and 13 bases separated the two germline ends.